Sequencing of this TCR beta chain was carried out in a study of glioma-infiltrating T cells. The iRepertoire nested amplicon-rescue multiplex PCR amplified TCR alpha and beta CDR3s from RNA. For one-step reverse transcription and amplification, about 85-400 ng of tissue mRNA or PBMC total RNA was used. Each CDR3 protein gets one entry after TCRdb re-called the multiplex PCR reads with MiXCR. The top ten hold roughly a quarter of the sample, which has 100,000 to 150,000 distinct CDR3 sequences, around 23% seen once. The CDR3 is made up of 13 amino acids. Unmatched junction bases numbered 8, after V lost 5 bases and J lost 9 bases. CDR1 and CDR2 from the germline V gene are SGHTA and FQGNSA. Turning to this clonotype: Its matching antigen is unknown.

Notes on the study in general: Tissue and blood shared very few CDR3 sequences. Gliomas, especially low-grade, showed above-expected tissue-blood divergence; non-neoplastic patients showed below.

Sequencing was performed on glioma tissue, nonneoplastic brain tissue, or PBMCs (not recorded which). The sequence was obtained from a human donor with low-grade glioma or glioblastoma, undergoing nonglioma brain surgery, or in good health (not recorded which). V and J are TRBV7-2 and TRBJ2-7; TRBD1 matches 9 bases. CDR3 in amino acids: CASSNRDRDGQYV. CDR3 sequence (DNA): TGTGCCAGCAGCAACCGGGACAGGGACGGGCAGTACGTC.